This T cell receptor beta chain was sequenced during a study of monozygotic twins with inflammatory bowel disease. Findings of the study overall: Variability may have been added to patient repertoires by differing immunosuppressive treatments.

The CDR3 runs to 16 residues. Per the germline V gene, CDR1 is LGHDT and CDR2 is YNNKEL (reference sequence). Each CDR3 protein gets one entry in TCRdb, which reprocessed the 5' RACE reads and gives no DNA. The sample's table shows approximately 400,000 distinct CDR3 sequences. Worth noting for this clonotype: Its antigen remains unknown.

The source material was blood. This chain connects TRBV3-1 to TRBJ2-2; as DNA is missing, the TRBD2 call by TCRdb cannot be tested. The TCR comes from a human donor with ulcerative colitis or Crohn's disease, or a healthy co-twin of an affected twin (not recorded which). The CDR3 sequence: CASSPPGLAGIGELFF.